These T cell receptor beta chains were read from a single sample in a study of cytomegalovirus exposure and HLA in healthy donors. Libraries were prepared by immunoSEQ multiplex PCR; TCRdb keeps only in-frame clonotypes and omits some of them. The sample contains under 200,000 clones, 80% to 90% of which appear only once. Sample: PBMCs. Receptors originate from a man in his late teens or twenties in good health and CMV-seronegative. The CDR3 runs from the conserved cysteine through the conserved F or W. Each record gives: J gene, clone size, V gene, D gene, CDR3 protein, CDR3 DNA. A D gene is named only where the DNA matches it firmly. Expanded clones are given a class, and other clones once, few, many or no size at all.

J: TRBJ1-2
size: NA
V: TRBV5-8
D: TRBD1
CDR3: CAGSDRGYGYTF
DNA: TGTGCCGGCAGTGACAGGGGATATGGCTACACCTTC

J: TRBJ2-1
size: NA
V: TRBV10-3
D: TRBD2
CDR3: CAISERGGLAGVVEQFF
DNA: TGTGCCATCAGTGAGCGTGGCGGACTAGCGGGAGTAGTTGAGCAGTTCTTC

J: TRBJ2-1
size: NA
V: TRBV7-9
D: TRBD2
CDR3: CASSFAGAYNEQFF
DNA: TGTGCCAGCAGCTTTGCGGGAGCCTACAATGAGCAGTTCTTC

J: TRBJ2-2
size: NA
V: TRBV18
D: TRBD1
CDR3: CASSPYWDRSTGELFF
DNA: TGTGCCAGCTCACCATACTGGGACAGATCCACCGGGGAGCTGTTTTTT

J: TRBJ2-2
size: NA
V: TRBV7-9
D: NA
CDR3: CASRMGAAGELFF
DNA: TGTGCCAGCAGGATGGGGGCCGCCGGGGAGCTGTTTTTT

J: TRBJ1-6
size: NA
V: TRBV11-2
D: NA
CDR3: CASSLAGQINSPLHF
DNA: TGTGCCAGCAGCTTGGCCGGACAGATAAATTCACCCCTCCACTTT

J: TRBJ1-2
size: NA
V: TRBV7-9
D: NA
CDR3: CASSLGPTGINYGYTF
DNA: TGTGCCAGCAGCTTGGGCCCGACAGGAATTAACTATGGCTACACCTTC

J: TRBJ2-7
size: few
V: TRBV4-3
D: NA
CDR3: CASSQDRETYEQYF
DNA: TGCGCCAGCAGCCAAGACAGGGAAACCTACGAGCAGTACTTC

J: TRBJ1-5
size: once
V: TRBV5-3
D: NA
CDR3: CARSPKLQGNQPQHF
DNA: TGTGCCAGAAGCCCCAAGCTGCAGGGAAATCAGCCCCAGCATTTT

J: TRBJ2-2
size: NA
V: TRBV9
D: TRBD1
CDR3: CASSEPPSGTGGNTGELFF
DNA: TGTGCCAGCAGCGAGCCCCCTTCCGGGACAGGGGGCAACACCGGGGAGCTGTTTTTT

J: TRBJ2-1
size: NA
V: TRBV6-4
D: TRBD2
CDR3: CASGEGLAGHEQFF
DNA: TGTGCCAGCGGGGAGGGACTAGCTGGTCATGAGCAGTTCTTC

J: TRBJ1-1
size: NA
V: TRBV9
D: NA
CDR3: CASSAGRGDKNTEAFF
DNA: TGTGCCAGCAGCGCTGGGCGGGGGGATAAGAACACTGAAGCTTTCTTT

J: TRBJ1-1
size: NA
V: TRBV13
D: TRBD1
CDR3: CASSGQGYTEAFF
DNA: TGTGCCAGCAGCGGACAGGGATACACTGAAGCTTTCTTT

J: TRBJ2-7
size: NA
V: TRBV18
D: NA
CDR3: CASSPTDSYEQYF
DNA: TGTGCCAGCTCACCAACAGACTCCTACGAGCAGTACTTC

J: TRBJ2-1
size: NA
V: TRBV28
D: TRBD2
CDR3: CASRWGTSNEQFF
DNA: TGTGCCAGCCGGTGGGGGACTAGCAATGAGCAGTTCTTC

J: TRBJ2-2
size: NA
V: TRBV29-1
D: TRBD1
CDR3: CSADTDRRELFF
DNA: TGCAGCGCTGATACGGACAGGAGGGAGCTGTTTTTT

J: TRBJ2-7
size: NA
V: TRBV6-1
D: NA
CDR3: CASSGALYEQYF
DNA: TGTGCCAGCAGTGGGGCACTCTACGAGCAGTACTTC

J: TRBJ2-7
size: NA
V: TRBV29-1
D: NA
CDR3: CSVGGQGGSYEQYF
DNA: TGCAGCGTTGGAGGTCAGGGGGGCTCCTACGAGCAGTACTTC

J: TRBJ1-5
size: few
V: TRBV23-1
D: TRBD1
CDR3: CASRNDRGSNQPQHF
DNA: TGCGCCAGCAGAAACGACAGGGGGAGCAATCAGCCCCAGCATTTT

J: TRBJ2-7
size: once
V: TRBV5-1
D: NA
CDR3: CASSLRGHSYEQYF
DNA: TGCGCCAGCAGCTTGAGAGGCCACTCCTACGAGCAGTACTTC

J: TRBJ1-1
size: NA
V: TRBV5-6
D: TRBD1
CDR3: CASSLPRGHAEAFF
DNA: TGTGCCAGCAGCTTGCCGAGGGGGCACGCTGAAGCTTTCTTT

J: TRBJ1-3
size: NA
V: TRBV5-1
D: NA
CDR3: CASSLGVGSGNTIYF
DNA: TGCGCCAGCAGCTTGGGGGTCGGGTCAGGAAACACCATATATTTT

J: TRBJ2-1
size: NA
V: TRBV30
D: NA
CDR3: CAWSVFSYNEQFF
DNA: TGTGCCTGGAGTGTTTTCAGTTACAATGAGCAGTTCTTC